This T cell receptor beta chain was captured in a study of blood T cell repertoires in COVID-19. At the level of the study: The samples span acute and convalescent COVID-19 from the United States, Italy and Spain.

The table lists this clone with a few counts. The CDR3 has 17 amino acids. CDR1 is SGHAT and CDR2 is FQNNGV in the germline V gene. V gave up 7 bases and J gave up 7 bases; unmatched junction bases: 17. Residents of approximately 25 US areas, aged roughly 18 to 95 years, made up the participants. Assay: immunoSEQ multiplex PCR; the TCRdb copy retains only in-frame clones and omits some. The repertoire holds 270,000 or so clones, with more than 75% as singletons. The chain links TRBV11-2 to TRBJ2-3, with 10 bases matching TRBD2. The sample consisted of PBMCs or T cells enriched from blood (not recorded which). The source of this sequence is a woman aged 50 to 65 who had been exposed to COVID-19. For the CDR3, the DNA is TGTGCCAGCACCCTTAACCCGAGCGGGGGGGCCGTGAATACGCAGTATTTT. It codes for CASTLNPSGGAVNTQYF.